This is a list of T cell receptor beta chains from one sample in a study of regulatory T cells in long-lasting Graves disease. TCRdb called the multiplex PCR reads again in MiXCR, with one record for every CDR3 protein. Of 400,000 to 500,000 distinct CDR3 sequences in the sample, about 15% are singletons; the top ten hold around a sixth. The same sample was also used in a study of T cells in Graves' hyperthyroidism and ophthalmopathy.

The sequencing used peripheral blood mononuclear cells (PBMCs), collected at new diagnosis, from a patient treated with antithyroid drugs. The receptors derive from a woman aged 45-59 years with Graves disease. The conserved cysteine and the conserved F or W are not part of the CDR3 here. Clone size is not always given. Where it is, it says once, few, many or a class for expanded clones.

J,V,size,CDR3
TRBJ1-6,TRBV9,few,ASSVDPGTNNSPLH
TRBJ1-1,TRBV5-1,few,ASSLVLGHGAF
TRBJ1-1,TRBV7-8,many,ASSFRSGLNTEAF
TRBJ2-3,TRBV12-3/TRBV12-4,many,ASSLAPSGNTDTQY
TRBJ2-1,TRBV5-1,few,ASSPQSGRANEQF
TRBJ2-2,TRBV28,few,ASSLAGGLVGELF
-,TRBV7-9,once,ASSLRGGLETQY
TRBJ1-5,TRBV4-1,-,ASSQTPRGDQPQH
TRBJ1-2,TRBV18,-,ASSPPGAENYGYT
TRBJ2-7,TRBV4-1,-,ASSQGRNYRDGNNEQY
TRBJ1-5,TRBV12-3/TRBV12-4,many,ASRATGGGNQPQH
TRBJ2-5,TRBV9,many,ASSPHVPQGAQY
TRBJ1-4,TRBV7-7,many,ASNISICEKLF
TRBJ2-7,TRBV4-1,-,ASSRPGPIGGYEQY